This is a list of T cell receptor beta chains from one sample in a study of response to subunit inactivated influenza vaccine. TCRdb called the RT-PCR reads again in MiXCR, with one record for every CDR3 protein. Of around 470,000 distinct CDR3 sequences listed, 7.2% are singletons. The sequencing used PBMCs from blood, collected around 25 months after vaccination. The origin of the receptors is a man aged 50-75 years who received an inactivated influenza vaccine. The CDR3 runs from the conserved cysteine through the conserved F or W. A D gene is named only where the DNA matches it firmly. Some rows mark clone size as missing; the rest say once, few, many or name a class of expanded clone.

clone_size	j_call	v_call	d_call	cdr3_aa	cdr3_nt
many	TRBJ1-1	TRBV14	.	CASSQDMRTEAFF	TGTGCCAGCAGCCAAGATATGCGGACTGAAGCTTTCTTT
.	TRBJ2-4	TRBV5-6	.	CASSLVQVARSNIQYF	TGTGCCAGCAGCTTGGTCCAGGTCGCCCGGAGTAACATTCAGTACTTC
.	TRBJ2-5	TRBV15	.	CATGGPALETQYF	TGTGCCACGGGGGGCCCTGCATTGGAGACCCAGTACTTC
many	TRBJ2-1	TRBV20-1	TRBD2	CSASIDQSGSKFF	TGCAGTGCTAGCATCGACCAAAGCGGGAGTAAGTTCTTC
many	TRBJ2-3	TRBV11-2	.	CASSFAGRSTDTQYF	TGTGCCAGCAGCTTCGCGGGCAGAAGCACAGATACGCAGTATTTT
many	TRBJ2-1	TRBV5-1	TRBD1	CASSLGGGRRYYNEQFF	TGCGCCAGCAGCTTGGGAGGGGGCAGGCGTTACTACAATGAGCAGTTCTTC
many	TRBJ2-4	TRBV9	.	CASSSGRRVENIQYF	TGTGCCAGCAGCAGCGGTAGGCGGGTCGAAAACATTCAGTACTTC
.	TRBJ2-7	TRBV3-1	.	CASSQVADYEQYF	TGTGCCAGCAGCCAAGTCGCGGATTACGAGCAGTACTTC
few	TRBJ1-1	TRBV5-1	.	CASSLGARHLNTEAFF	TGCGCCAGCAGCTTGGGTGCTCGACACCTTAACACTGAAGCTTTCTTT
few	TRBJ2-1	TRBV6-1	.	CASRASYNEQFF	TGTGCCAGCAGAGCGTCCTACAATGAGCAGTTCTTC
few	TRBJ2-5	TRBV6-2/TRBV6-3	.	CASSYGRNTGETQYF	TGTGCCAGCAGTTACGGGCGGAATACCGGTGAGACCCAGTACTTC
few	TRBJ1-1	TRBV6-2/TRBV6-3	.	CASPQGRANTEAFF	TGTGCCAGCCCACAGGGCAGGGCTAACACTGAAGCTTTCTTT
.	TRBJ2-5	TRBV7-9	TRBD1	CASSFQGVETQYF	TGTGCCAGCAGCTTCCAGGGGGTAGAGACCCAGTACTTC
few	TRBJ2-1	TRBV27	TRBD2	CASSLGGRAWNEQFF	TGTGCCAGCAGTTTAGGCGGGAGGGCCTGGAATGAGCAGTTCTTC
few	TRBJ1-5	TRBV20-1	.	CSASSQDYSNQPQHF	TGCAGTGCTAGCTCACAGGACTATAGCAATCAGCCCCAGCATTTT
many	TRBJ1-5	TRBV12-3/TRBV12-4	.	CASSLRAGNQPQHF	TGTGCCAGCAGTTTAAGGGCAGGCAATCAGCCCCAGCATTTT
.	TRBJ2-5	TRBV4-1	TRBD1	CASSQFAGDPGGTQYF	TGCGCCAGCAGCCAGTTTGCCGGGGACCCAGGGGGGACCCAGTACTTC
many	TRBJ2-2	TRBV11-2	TRBD1	CASSFGQGLNTGELFF	TGTGCCAGCAGCTTCGGACAGGGGCTCAACACCGGGGAGCTGTTTTTT
many	TRBJ2-7	TRBV10-3	.	CAISELPGVGNEQYF	TGTGCCATCAGTGAGTTGCCAGGGGTCGGGAACGAGCAGTACTTC
.	TRBJ2-1	TRBV15	TRBD1	CATSTDRGSYNEQFF	TGTGCCACCAGCACAGACAGGGGGTCCTACAATGAGCAGTTCTTC
many	TRBJ1-5	TRBV6-1	.	CASSEVENQPQHF	TGTGCCAGCAGTGAAGTGGAGAATCAGCCCCAGCATTTT
.	TRBJ2-5	TRBV6-2/TRBV6-3	TRBD2	CASRPLAGKETQYF	TGTGCCAGCAGGCCACTAGCGGGGAAAGAGACCCAGTACTTC
.	TRBJ2-7	TRBV7-9	.	CASSSWDGPYEQYF	TGTGCCAGCAGCTCGTGGGACGGACCCTACGAGCAGTACTTC
many	TRBJ2-1	TRBV4-2	TRBD2	CASSHGLAGGNIEQFF	TGTGCCAGCAGCCACGGGCTAGCGGGAGGGAACATTGAGCAGTTCTTC
few	TRBJ2-7	TRBV29-1	TRBD1	CSVEDRGQGYEQYF	TGCAGCGTTGAAGATCGAGGACAGGGCTACGAGCAGTACTTC
few	TRBJ1-1	TRBV6-5	.	CASSYGAQSLAEAFF	TGTGCCAGCAGTTACGGGGCCCAGTCATTAGCTGAAGCTTTCTTT
few	TRBJ2-3	TRBV20-1	TRBD1	CSASVIRGMADTQYF	TGCAGTGCTAGTGTAATCAGGGGGATGGCAGATACGCAGTATTTT
few	TRBJ1-5	TRBV20-1	TRBD1	CSAPKQGAGQPQHF	TGCAGTGCGCCAAAACAGGGGGCCGGACAGCCCCAGCATTTT
many	TRBJ2-1	TRBV29-1	TRBD2	CSVERLTSGRDEQFF	TGCAGCGTTGAAAGGTTGACTAGCGGGAGGGATGAGCAGTTCTTC
.	TRBJ2-7	TRBV7-9	.	CASSSGQIYEQYF	TGTGCCAGCAGCTCAGGACAGATCTACGAGCAGTACTTC
many	TRBJ2-6	TRBV13	.	CASSSYGSRANVLTF	TGTGCCAGCAGCTCTTATGGCTCTCGGGCCAACGTCCTGACTTTC
few	TRBJ2-5	TRBV7-2	TRBD1	CASSRTGIFLGETQYF	TGTGCCAGCAGCCGGACAGGGATTTTTTTAGGAGAGACCCAGTACTTC
few	TRBJ2-1	TRBV3-1	TRBD2	CASSPLTSGGYNEQFF	TGTGCCAGCAGCCCTCTGACTAGCGGGGGCTACAATGAGCAGTTCTTC
few	TRBJ2-6	TRBV2	TRBD1	CASSAGQGFSGANVLTF	TGTGCCAGCAGTGCTGGACAGGGCTTCTCTGGGGCCAACGTCCTGACTTTC
.	TRBJ1-3	TRBV7-6	.	CASSLSPFSIYF	TGTGCCAGCAGCTTAAGTCCATTTTCCATATATTTT
.	TRBJ2-7	TRBV4-2	TRBD1	CASSQAGTGGHEQYF	TGTGCCAGCAGCCAGGCCGGGACAGGGGGCCACGAGCAGTACTTC
many	TRBJ1-1	TRBV12-3/TRBV12-4	.	CASSLKTGATEAFF	TGTGCCAGCAGTTTAAAGACCGGGGCCACTGAAGCTTTCTTT
.	TRBJ2-3	TRBV4-2	TRBD2	CASSQVSGTRTDTQYF	TGTGCCAGCAGCCAAGTTAGCGGGACACGCACAGATACGCAGTATTTT
many	TRBJ2-4	TRBV5-1	.	CASSLATGSTQNIQYF	TGCGCCAGCAGCTTGGCCACAGGGAGCACCCAAAACATTCAGTACTTC
few	TRBJ2-6	TRBV9	.	CASSVLAGANVLTF	TGTGCCAGCAGCGTATTAGCTGGGGCCAACGTCCTGACTTTC
.	TRBJ2-7	TRBV5-1	TRBD2	CASSFGAGVDYEQYF	TGCGCCAGCAGCTTTGGGGCGGGAGTCGACTACGAGCAGTACTTC
.	TRBJ1-5	TRBV6-1	.	CASSGQEGQPQHF	TGTGCCAGCAGTGGACAGGAGGGGCAGCCCCAGCATTTT
many	TRBJ2-7	TRBV3-1	.	CASSQALGIYEQYF	TGTGCCAGCAGCCAAGCATTGGGCATCTACGAGCAGTACTTC
many	TRBJ2-5	TRBV20-1	.	CSAREQLATQYF	TGCAGTGCTAGAGAACAACTAGCGACCCAGTACTTC